This T cell receptor (beta chain) was captured by sequencing in a study of T cell responses to AZD1222 COVID-19 vaccine (dated by TCRdb to 2020 to 2022). Background on the whole study: AZD1222 recipients whose second dose came at about 4 weeks and those whose second dose came at about 12 weeks were combined into one group, since spike-specific TCR depth and breadth did not differ between the two schedules. A total of more than 230 trial participants underwent TCR sequencing, of whom about 200 had received two doses of AZD1222 and approximately 25 had received two doses of the MenACWY control vaccine. Trial participants were enrolled by age into 18-55, 56-69 and 70-plus year subgroups, with about 150, 27 and 61 TCR-sequenced participants respectively.

The CDR3 regions of human TCRbeta chains were analyzed by immunosequencing. The original methods were these. TCRs in the repertoires were matched against a reference library of SARS-CoV-2-specific TCRs that had been generated with the MIRA antigen-specificity platform. Breadth meant the fraction of unique TCRs that were SARS-CoV-2-associated, whereas depth meant the fraction of total T cells that were SARS-CoV-2-associated. Using the MIRA data, each spike-specific TCR was mapped to the spike region that the TCR reacts to and placed in a CD4 or CD8 class. Log10-transformed breadth and depth values were compared by one-way ANOVA with Sidak's multiple comparisons tests. Not all clones reach the TCRdb copy of this immuneACCESS table, which keeps in-frame sequences only. Checked studies attribute under half of the gap to unresolved V genes and leave the rest unexplained. The V and J calls and clone size were taken over from that table, and D and trimming were inferred from the DNA. The sample includes fewer than 150,000 clones, with more than 75% observed a single time. Of the sample, approximately 7.6% is held by the ten largest clones.

Here is what the overall study found, with its caveats: Because no samples from the day 14 peak response were available, repertoires could be characterized only after the peak T cell response. Reportedly, close to half of the unique spike-specific TCRs recognized epitopes lying outside the regions that are mutated in the B.1.351 and B.1.1.7 variants. The 56-69-year group was small, and its depth increase did not reach significance, likely because of low power. Participants were mostly white British, with more females than males. The authors suggested clonal diversity may have been underestimated. CD4 TCRs associated with the vaccine covered the entire spike protein, and the dominant responses were in regions 160-218 and 743-854. After two AZD1222 doses, spike-specific TCR breadth and depth were significantly higher than at day 0 and than in MenACWY recipients. Conclusions about previously exposed vaccinees were limited because only a handful of AZD1222 recipients were SARS-CoV-2 seropositive at baseline.

Relative to germline, V is 4 bases shorter and J is 4 bases shorter, with 7 bases between their ends. The CDR3, from cysteine to phenylalanine, totals 13 residues. Just CDR3 DNA is preserved here, 39 bases in frame from base 1. CDR1 and CDR2, looked up from the germline V gene, are SGHVS and FNYEAQ. This clone was recorded a few times. Its antigen remains undetermined. The sample holds no much larger clone one base away, and base qualities are not on file. In light of the paper, this sample's time point label describes: baseline before first vaccination. Vaccinee samples were obtained from the UK trials COV001 and COV002, which included a single-blind randomized controlled phase 2/3 trial of AZD1222 (ChAdOx1 nCoV-19) in healthy adults. For TCRbeta chain sequencing, PBMC samples were collected from trial participants at day 0 and at day 28 after the second dose.

The rearranged chain carries TRBV7-6 and TRBJ2-2, with the identity of the D gene unclear. Sequenced material: peripheral blood, taken on day 0 of AZD1222 vaccination. The TCR originated in an adult in good health. CDR3 protein: CASSYQSTGELFF. At the DNA level, the sequence is TGTGCCAGCAGCTACCAGTCCACCGGGGAGCTGTTTTTT.